This T cell receptor beta chain was documented in a study of liver allograft versus peripheral blood T cells. Overall study context: Transplanted-liver and recipient peripheral blood T cell receptor repertoires were compared. Study results and limitations: According to reports, the T cell receptor repertoires inside liver allografts differed from those in peripheral blood.

V lost 5 bases, J lost 5 bases, and 15 bases lay in between. CDR1 MNHEY and CDR2 SMNVEV come from the germline V gene (reference sequence). This CDR3 is built from 14 residues. TCRdb analysed the reads with MiXCR anew, one entry per CDR3 protein. Of 1,500 to 2,000 distinct CDR3 sequences listed, about 17% are singletons. Points on this clonotype: Its antigen is unidentified.

This TCR derives from a human patient who had a liver transplant. The graft donor may have given rise to some T cells. The chain joins TRBV27 to TRBJ1-2; D is uncertain. The CDR3 nucleotides are TGTGCCAGCAGTCCCCTAGAGAGTGGGTATGGCTACACCTTC. Its translation is CASSPLESGYGYTF.